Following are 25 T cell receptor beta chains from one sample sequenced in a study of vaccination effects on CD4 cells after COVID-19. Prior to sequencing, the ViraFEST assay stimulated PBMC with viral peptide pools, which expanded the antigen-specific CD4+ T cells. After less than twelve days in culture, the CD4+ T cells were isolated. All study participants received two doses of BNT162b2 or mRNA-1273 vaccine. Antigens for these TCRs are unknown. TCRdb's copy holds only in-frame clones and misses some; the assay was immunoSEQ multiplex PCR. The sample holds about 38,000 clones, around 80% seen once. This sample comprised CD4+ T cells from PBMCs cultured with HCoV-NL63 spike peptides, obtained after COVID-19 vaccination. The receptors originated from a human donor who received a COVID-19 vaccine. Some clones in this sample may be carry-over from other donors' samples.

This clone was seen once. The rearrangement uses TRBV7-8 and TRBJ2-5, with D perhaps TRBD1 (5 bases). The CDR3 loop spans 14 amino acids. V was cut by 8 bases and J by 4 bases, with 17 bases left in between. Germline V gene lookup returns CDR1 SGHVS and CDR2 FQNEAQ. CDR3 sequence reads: CASYTGKGPETQYF. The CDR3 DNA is TGTGCCAGCTACACGGGCAAGGGGCCAGAGACCCAGTACTTC.

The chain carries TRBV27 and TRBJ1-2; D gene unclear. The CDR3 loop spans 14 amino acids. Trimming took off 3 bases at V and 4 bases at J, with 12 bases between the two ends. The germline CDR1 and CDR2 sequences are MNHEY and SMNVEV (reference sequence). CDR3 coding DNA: TGTGCCAGCAGTTTCCTGACGGGTAGCTATGGCTACACCTTC. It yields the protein CASSFLTGSYGYTF.

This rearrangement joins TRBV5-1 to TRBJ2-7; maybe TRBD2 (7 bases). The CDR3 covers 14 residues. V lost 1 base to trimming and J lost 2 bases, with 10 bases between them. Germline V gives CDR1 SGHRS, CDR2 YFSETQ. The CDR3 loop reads CASSLLGGPYEQYV. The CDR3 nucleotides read TGCGCCAGCAGCTTGTTGGGGGGGCCCTACGAGCAGTACGTC.

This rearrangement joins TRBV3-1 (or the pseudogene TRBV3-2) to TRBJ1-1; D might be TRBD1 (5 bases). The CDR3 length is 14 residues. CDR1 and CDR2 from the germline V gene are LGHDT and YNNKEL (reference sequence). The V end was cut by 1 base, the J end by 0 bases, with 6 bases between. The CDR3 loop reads CASSQGTLNTEAFF. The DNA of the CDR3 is TGTGCCAGCAGCCAAGGGACACTGAACACTGAAGCTTTCTTT.

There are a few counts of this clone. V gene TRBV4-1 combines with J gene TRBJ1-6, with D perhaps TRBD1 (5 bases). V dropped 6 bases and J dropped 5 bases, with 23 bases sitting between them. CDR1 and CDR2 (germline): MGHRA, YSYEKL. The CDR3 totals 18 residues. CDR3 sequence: CASRNPGPSSKDNSPLHF. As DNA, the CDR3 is TGCGCCAGCAGAAACCCGGGACCATCTTCGAAGGATAATTCACCCCTCCACTTT.

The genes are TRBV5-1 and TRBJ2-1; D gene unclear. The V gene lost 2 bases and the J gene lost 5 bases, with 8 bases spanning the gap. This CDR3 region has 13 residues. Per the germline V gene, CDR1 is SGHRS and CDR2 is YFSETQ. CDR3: CASSFRPDNEQFF. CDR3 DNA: TGCGCCAGCAGCTTCCGACCGGACAATGAGCAGTTCTTC.

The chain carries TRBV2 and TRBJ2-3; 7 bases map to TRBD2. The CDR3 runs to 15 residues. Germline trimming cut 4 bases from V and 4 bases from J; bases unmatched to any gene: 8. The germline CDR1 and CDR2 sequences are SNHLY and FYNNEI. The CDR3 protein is CASSVKRGGADTQYF. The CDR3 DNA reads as TGTGCCAGCAGTGTTAAGCGGGGAGGCGCAGATACGCAGTATTTT.

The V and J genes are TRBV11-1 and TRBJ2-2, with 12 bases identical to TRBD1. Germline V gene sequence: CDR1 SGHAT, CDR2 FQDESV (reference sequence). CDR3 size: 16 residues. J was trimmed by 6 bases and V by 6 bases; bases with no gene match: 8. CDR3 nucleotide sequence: TGTGCCAGCAGGGGGGACAGGGGGCGCGGCTCCGGGGAGCTGTTTTTT. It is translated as CASRGDRGRGSGELFF.

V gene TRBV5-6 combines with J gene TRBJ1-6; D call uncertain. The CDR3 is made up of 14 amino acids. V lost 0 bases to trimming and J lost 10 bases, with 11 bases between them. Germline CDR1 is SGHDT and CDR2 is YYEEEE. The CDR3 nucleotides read TGTGCCAGCAGCTTGGTTGGGGTTCAGTCACCCCTCCACTTT. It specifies CASSLVGVQSPLHF.

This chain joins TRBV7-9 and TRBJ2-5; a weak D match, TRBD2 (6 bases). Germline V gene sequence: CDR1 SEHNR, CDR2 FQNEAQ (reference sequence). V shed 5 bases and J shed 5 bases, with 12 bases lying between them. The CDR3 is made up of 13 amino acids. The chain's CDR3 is CASSPGLAETQYF. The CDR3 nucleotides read TGTGCCAGCAGCCCGGGACTGGCGGAGACCCAGTACTTC.

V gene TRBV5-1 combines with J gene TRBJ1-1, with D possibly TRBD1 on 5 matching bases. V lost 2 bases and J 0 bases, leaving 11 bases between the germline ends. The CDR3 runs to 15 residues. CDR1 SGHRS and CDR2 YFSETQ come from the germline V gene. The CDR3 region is CASSFGAGLNTEAFF. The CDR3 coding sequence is TGCGCCAGCAGCTTTGGGGCGGGATTGAACACTGAAGCTTTCTTT. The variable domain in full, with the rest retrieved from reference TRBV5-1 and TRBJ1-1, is KAGVTQTPRYLIKTRGQQVTLSCSPISGHRSVSWYQQTPGQGLQFLFEYFSETQRNKGNFPGRFSGRQFSNSRSEMNVSTLELGDSALYLCASSFGAGLNTEAFFGQGTRLTVV.

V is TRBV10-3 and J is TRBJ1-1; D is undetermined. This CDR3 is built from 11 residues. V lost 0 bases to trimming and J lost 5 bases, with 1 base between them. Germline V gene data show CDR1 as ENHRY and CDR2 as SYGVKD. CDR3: CAISESTEAFF. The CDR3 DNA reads TGTGCCATCAGTGAGTCGACTGAAGCTTTCTTT.

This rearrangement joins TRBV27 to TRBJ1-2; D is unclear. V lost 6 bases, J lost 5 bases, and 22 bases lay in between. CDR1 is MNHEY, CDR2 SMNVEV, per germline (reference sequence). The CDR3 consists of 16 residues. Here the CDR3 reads CASSPNSAVPFYGYTF. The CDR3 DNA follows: TGTGCCAGCAGCCCAAACAGTGCCGTACCTTTTTATGGCTACACCTTC.

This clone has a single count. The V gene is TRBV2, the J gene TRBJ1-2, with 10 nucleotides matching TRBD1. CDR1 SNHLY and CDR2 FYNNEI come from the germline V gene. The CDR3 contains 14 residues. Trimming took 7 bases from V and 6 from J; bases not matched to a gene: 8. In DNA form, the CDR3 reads TGTGCCAGCAATACGGACAGGGGGTCCGATGGCTACACCTTC. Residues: CASNTDRGSDGYTF.

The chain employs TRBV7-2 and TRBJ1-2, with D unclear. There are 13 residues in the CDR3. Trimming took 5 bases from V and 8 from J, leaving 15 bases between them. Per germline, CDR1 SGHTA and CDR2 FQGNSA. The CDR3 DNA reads TGTGCCAGCAGCCCGAGACCGGCGGAGGGCTACACCTTC. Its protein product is CASSPRPAEGYTF.

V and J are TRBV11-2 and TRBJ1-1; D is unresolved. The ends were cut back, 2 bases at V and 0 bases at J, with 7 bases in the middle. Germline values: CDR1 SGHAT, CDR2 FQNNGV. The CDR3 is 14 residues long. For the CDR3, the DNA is TGTGCCAGCAGCTTACAGAGAGTGAACACTGAAGCTTTCTTT. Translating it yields CASSLQRVNTEAFF.

DNA for the CDR3: TGTGCCAGCAGCCAAGTATCCACTGAAGCTTTCTTT. Translated, it gives CASSQVSTEAFF. The V and J genes are TRBV3-1 (or the pseudogene TRBV3-2) and TRBJ1-1; D not certain. With 1 base removed from V and 4 bases from J, the gap between germline ends came to 4 bases. Germline V gene lookup returns CDR1 LGHDT and CDR2 YNNKEL (reference sequence). This CDR3 region has 12 residues.

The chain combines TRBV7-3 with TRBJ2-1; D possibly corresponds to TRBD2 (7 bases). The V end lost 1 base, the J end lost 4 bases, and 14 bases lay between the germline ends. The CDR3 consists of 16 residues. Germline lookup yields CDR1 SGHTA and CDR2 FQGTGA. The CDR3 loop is CASSLKRGGDYNEQFF. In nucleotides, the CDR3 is TGTGCCAGCAGCTTAAAAAGGGGGGGGGATTACAATGAGCAGTTCTTC. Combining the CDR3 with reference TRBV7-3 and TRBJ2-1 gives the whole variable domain GAGVSQTPSNKVTEKGKYVELRCDPISGHTALYWYRQSLGQGPEFLIYFQGTGAADDSGLPNDRFFAVRPEGSVSTLKIQRTERGDSAVYLCASSLKRGGDYNEQFFGPGTRLTVL.

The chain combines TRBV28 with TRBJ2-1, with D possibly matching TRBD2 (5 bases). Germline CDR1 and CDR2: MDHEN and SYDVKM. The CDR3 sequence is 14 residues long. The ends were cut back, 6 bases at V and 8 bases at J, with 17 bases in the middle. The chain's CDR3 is CASSHTDRRHEQFF. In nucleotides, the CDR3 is TGTGCCAGCAGCCACACCGATAGGAGGCATGAGCAGTTCTTC.

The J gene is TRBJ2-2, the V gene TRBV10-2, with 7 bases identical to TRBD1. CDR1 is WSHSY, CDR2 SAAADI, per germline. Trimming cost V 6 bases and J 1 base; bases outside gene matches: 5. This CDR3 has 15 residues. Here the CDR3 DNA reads TGCGCCAGCAGAGAGGACAGGCGGAACACCGGGGAGCTGTTTTTT. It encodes CASREDRRNTGELFF.

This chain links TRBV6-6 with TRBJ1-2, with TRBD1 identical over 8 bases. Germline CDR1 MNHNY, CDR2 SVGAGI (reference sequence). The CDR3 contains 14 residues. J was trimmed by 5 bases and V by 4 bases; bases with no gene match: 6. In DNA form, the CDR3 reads TGTGCCAGCAGTTCCAGGGGGCTAATATATGGCTACACCTTC. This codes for CASSSRGLIYGYTF.

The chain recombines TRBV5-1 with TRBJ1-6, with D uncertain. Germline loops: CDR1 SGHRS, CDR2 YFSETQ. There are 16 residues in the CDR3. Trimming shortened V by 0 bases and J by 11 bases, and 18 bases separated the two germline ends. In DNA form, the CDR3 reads TGCGCCAGCAGCTTGGGGACCGCGGAGGGAAGGCCACCCCTCCACTTT. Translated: CASSLGTAEGRPPLHF.

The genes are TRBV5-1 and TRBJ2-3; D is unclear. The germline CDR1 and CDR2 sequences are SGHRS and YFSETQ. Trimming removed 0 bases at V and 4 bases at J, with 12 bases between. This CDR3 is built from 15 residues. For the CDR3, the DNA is TGCGCCAGCAGCTTGGGTCCCCTCGCGTCAGATACGCAGTATTTT. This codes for CASSLGPLASDTQYF. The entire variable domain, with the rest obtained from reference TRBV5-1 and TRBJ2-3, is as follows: KAGVTQTPRYLIKTRGQQVTLSCSPISGHRSVSWYQQTPGQGLQFLFEYFSETQRNKGNFPGRFSGRQFSNSRSEMNVSTLELGDSALYLCASSLGPLASDTQYFGPGTRLTVL.

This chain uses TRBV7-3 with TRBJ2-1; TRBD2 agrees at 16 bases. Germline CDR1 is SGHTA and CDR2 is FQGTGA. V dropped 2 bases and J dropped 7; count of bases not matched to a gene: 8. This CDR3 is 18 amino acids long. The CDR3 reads CASSLGGTSGGAGNEQFF. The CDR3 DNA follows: TGTGCCAGCAGCTTAGGGGGGACTAGCGGGGGGGCCGGGAATGAGCAGTTCTTC.

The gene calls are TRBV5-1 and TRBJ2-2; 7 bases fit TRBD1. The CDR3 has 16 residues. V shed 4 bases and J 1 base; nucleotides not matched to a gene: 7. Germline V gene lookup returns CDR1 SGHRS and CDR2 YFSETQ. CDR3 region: CASSPKGAQNTGELFF. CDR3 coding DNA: TGCGCCAGCAGCCCTAAGGGGGCGCAGAACACCGGGGAGCTGTTTTTT. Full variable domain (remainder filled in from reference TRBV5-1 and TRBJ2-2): KAGVTQTPRYLIKTRGQQVTLSCSPISGHRSVSWYQQTPGQGLQFLFEYFSETQRNKGNFPGRFSGRQFSNSRSEMNVSTLELGDSALYLCASSPKGAQNTGELFFGEGSRLTVL.